This T cell receptor beta chain was observed in a study of beta chain features in type 1 diabetes. Expressed TCRB transcripts were sequenced because the isolated RNA had all been reverse transcribed beforehand. Produced via immunoSEQ multiplex PCR; TCRdb's table is partial and in-frame only. The repertoire consists of roughly 230,000 clones, with 9% to 10% occurring once and the leading ten covering just under 0.035%. The origin of this receptor is a woman between 18 and 29 years old in good health. The sample consisted of naive CD4+ T cells from blood.

Here the CDR3 DNA reads TGCGCCAGCAGCTTGGCAGGGCTACAAGAGACCCAGTACTTC. Translated, it gives CASSLAGLQETQYF. The chain has TRBV5-1 and TRBJ2-5; D possibly corresponds to TRBD1 (5 bases). Trimming took off 0 bases at V and 2 bases at J, with 8 bases between the two ends. In germline, CDR1 is SGHRS, CDR2 YFSETQ. CDR3 length: 14 amino acids.